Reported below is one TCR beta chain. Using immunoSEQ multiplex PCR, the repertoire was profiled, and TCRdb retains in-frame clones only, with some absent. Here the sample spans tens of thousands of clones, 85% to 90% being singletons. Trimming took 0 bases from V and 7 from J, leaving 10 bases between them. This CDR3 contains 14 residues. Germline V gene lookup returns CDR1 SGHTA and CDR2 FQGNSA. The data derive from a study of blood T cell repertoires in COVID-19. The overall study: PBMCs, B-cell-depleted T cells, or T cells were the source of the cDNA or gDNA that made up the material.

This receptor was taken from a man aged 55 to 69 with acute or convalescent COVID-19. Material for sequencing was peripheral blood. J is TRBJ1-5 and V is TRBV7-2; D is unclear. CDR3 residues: CASSLANGEQPQHF. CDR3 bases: TGTGCCAGCAGCTTAGCCAACGGTGAGCAGCCCCAGCATTTT.